One and the same sample provided the 3 T cell receptor beta chains below, sequenced in a study of vaccination and CD4 T cells after COVID-19. Cultured CD4+ T-cell DNA underwent Oncomine TCR Beta short-read sequencing. Each CDR3 protein gets one entry after TCRdb re-called the PCR reads with MiXCR. This sample has about 6,300 distinct CDR3 sequences, with around two thirds found just once. These TCRs are of unknown antigen specificity. Treatment: roughly 10-day PBMC culture with coronavirus spike peptide pools or control peptides (ViraFEST assay). The sample taken for sequencing was CD4+ T cells from blood, cultured in vitro. These receptors were collected from a human donor who had recovered from COVID-19.

The chain uses TRBV20-1 and TRBJ2-4; D perhaps matches TRBD2 (6 bases). V was clipped by 0 bases and J by 6 bases, with 12 bases between them. There are 14 residues in the CDR3. CDR1 is DFQATT, CDR2 SNEGSKA, per germline (reference sequence). The CDR3 is CSAREGDFANIQYF. In DNA form, the CDR3 reads TGCAGTGCTAGAGAGGGGGACTTTGCAAACATTCAGTACTTC.

This clonotype occurred once. Germline and junction disagree at one end, which may indicate a read error. V gene TRBV20-1 combines with J gene TRBJ1-5; unclear D gene. Germline assignment: CDR1 DFQATT and CDR2 SNEGSKA (reference sequence). CDR3 length equals 15 residues. The DNA of the CDR3 is TGCAGTGCTCGAGAAAGCAGGTATCCGGATCAGCCCCAGCATTTT. This codes for CSARESRYPDQPQHF.

J is TRBJ2-5 and V is TRBV20-1; D possibly matches TRBD1 or TRBD2 (6 bases each). Looked up from germline, CDR1 is DFQATT and CDR2 is SNEGSKA (reference sequence). This CDR3 has 13 residues. The V end was cut by 4 bases, the J end by 7 bases, with 16 bases between. The CDR3: CSATNREARTQYF. CDR3 sequence (DNA): TGCAGTGCTACGAACAGGGAGGCAAGGACCCAGTACTTC.